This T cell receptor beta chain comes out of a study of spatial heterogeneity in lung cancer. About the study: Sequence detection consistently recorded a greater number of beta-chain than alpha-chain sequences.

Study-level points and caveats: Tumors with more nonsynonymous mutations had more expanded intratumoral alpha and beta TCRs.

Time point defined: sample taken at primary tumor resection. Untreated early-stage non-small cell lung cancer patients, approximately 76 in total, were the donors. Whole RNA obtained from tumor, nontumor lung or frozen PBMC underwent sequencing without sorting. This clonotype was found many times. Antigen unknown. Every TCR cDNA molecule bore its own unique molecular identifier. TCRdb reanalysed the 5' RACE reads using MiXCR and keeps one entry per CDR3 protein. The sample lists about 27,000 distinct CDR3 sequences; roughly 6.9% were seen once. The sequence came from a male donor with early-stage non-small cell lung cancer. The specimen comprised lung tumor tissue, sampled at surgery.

The CDR3 bases are TGTGCCAGCAGTCTCAGGAGTCAAGAGACCCAGTACTTC. Protein product: CASSLRSQETQYF. The chain uses TRBV12-3 or TRBV12-4 and TRBJ2-5; D gene ambiguous. The V end lost 5 bases, the J end lost 2 bases, and 9 bases lay between the germline ends. The CDR3 extends over 13 amino acids.